The next 6 T cell receptor beta chains were all read from a single sample in a study of T cells after yellow fever vaccination. TCRdb recomputed calls from the 5' RACE reads with MiXCR, one row per CDR3 protein. This sample yields some 220,000 distinct CDR3 sequences, of which 3.2% are seen a single time; around 3.2% belongs to the top ten. The sample in question was CD4+ T cells sorted from PBMCs, obtained 10 days after the yellow fever booster vaccination. These TCRs come from a man aged 18 to 35 who received the YFV17D yellow fever vaccine.

This clonotype was found many times. The chain joins TRBV10-3 to TRBJ2-7, with D possibly being TRBD2 (5 bases). This CDR3 has 14 amino acids. Germline-derived CDR1 and CDR2 are ENHRY and SYGVKD. V gave up 4 bases and J gave up 2 bases, with 12 bases separating them. CDR3 nucleotide sequence: TGTGCCATCAGTGCAACCGGGATCGCCTACGAGCAGTACTTC. Protein product: CAISATGIAYEQYF.

V usage is TRBV5-1 and J usage is TRBJ2-7; 10 positions match TRBD2. J was trimmed by 2 bases and V by 4 bases; bases with no gene match: 3. The CDR3 extends over 14 amino acids. Germline V lookup: CDR1 SGHRS, CDR2 YFSETQ. In nucleotides, the CDR3 is TGCGCCAGCAGCCGCGGACTAGCGGCCTACGAGCAGTACTTC. The encoded protein is CASSRGLAAYEQYF.

This clonotype was found a few times. The gene calls are TRBV5-4 and TRBJ2-3, with TRBD1 as a possible D gene (5 bases). The V gene lost 4 bases and the J gene lost 2 bases, with 17 bases spanning the gap. Germline assignment: CDR1 SGHNT and CDR2 YYREEE (reference sequence). This CDR3 is built from 16 residues. CDR3 DNA: TGTGCCAGCAGCCCGATACTCCAGGGCTTCACAGATACGCAGTATTTT. Translated, it gives CASSPILQGFTDTQYF.

The chain couples TRBV29-1 to TRBJ2-5; TRBD1 is a possible D gene (7 bases). CDR1 and CDR2 (germline): SQVTM, ANQGSEA. Between the trimmed V and J ends, which lost 7 bases and 2 bases, there was a span of 14 bases. This CDR3 is 13 amino acids long. This CDR3 is CSAGGRGQETQYF. The DNA of the CDR3 is TGCAGCGCAGGGGGGAGAGGGCAAGAGACCCAGTACTTC.

This clonotype was picked up many times. This sequence joins TRBV5-1 and TRBJ2-6; D is undetermined. The CDR3 has 13 residues. Trimming left V 4 bases short and J 4 bases short, with 6 bases between. Germline V gene sequence: CDR1 SGHRS, CDR2 YFSETQ. CDR3 nucleotides: TGCGCCAGCAGCCCCGTGGGGGCCAACGTCCTGACTTTC. Protein product: CASSPVGANVLTF.

This clonotype came up many times. This chain joins TRBV29-1 and TRBJ2-1, with TRBD1 identical over 10 bases. The germline V gene has CDR1 SQVTM and CDR2 ANQGSEA. After removal of 6 bases from V and 7 bases from J, the junction contained 3 bases not matched to a gene. The CDR3 contains 12 residues. CDR3 sequence reads: CSVGGQGNEQFF. DNA of the CDR3: TGCAGCGTGGGGGGACAGGGGAATGAGCAGTTCTTC.